Each of the 26 T cell receptor beta chains below was sequenced from the same sample in a study of CD8+ T cells in alopecia areata. The treatment here: oral pan-JAK inhibitor, 5-10 mg twice daily. cDNA prepared by RNA extraction and subsequent reverse transcription served as the template for sequencing. Here immunoSEQ multiplex PCR was the method, and the copy in TCRdb shows in-frame clones only, minus some. Of about 170,000 clones in the sample, 58% were seen once. The sample in question was CD4+ T cells sorted from blood, obtained between weeks 55 and 65, from a patient treated with tofacitinib. The receptors come from a human donor with alopecia areata.

CDR3 amino acids: CATSREGRQGGTQYF. The CDR3 DNA reads as TGTGCCACCAGCAGAGAGGGTCGACAGGGGGGGACCCAGTACTTC. The rearrangement uses TRBV15 and TRBJ2-5, with 9 positions matching TRBD1. Per the germline V gene, CDR1 is LNHNV and CDR2 is YYDKDF (reference sequence). V was clipped by 0 bases and J by 7 bases; unmatched bases: 6. The CDR3 runs 15 residues.

This rearrangement joins TRBV4-1 to TRBJ2-7; D could derive from TRBD1 or TRBD2 (5 bases each). Trimming removed 3 bases at V and 10 bases at J, with 13 bases between. The CDR3 has 12 amino acids. CDR1 MGHRA and CDR2 YSYEKL come from the germline V gene. CDR3 sequence: CASSQGVGDQYF. The DNA of the CDR3 is TGCGCCAGCAGCCAGGGGGTGGGAGATCAGTACTTC.

The CDR3, as DNA: TGTGCCAGCAGCCAAAGGGGGGAAACTAATGAAAAACTGTTTTTT. This translates into CASSQRGETNEKLFF. The gene calls are TRBV4-2 and TRBJ1-4, with TRBD1 as a possible D gene (6 bases). The ends were cut back, 2 bases at V and 1 base at J, with 8 bases in the middle. CDR1 LGHNA and CDR2 YNFKEQ come from the germline V gene. The CDR3 runs to 15 residues.

This clone was seen only a few times. The rearrangement links TRBV29-1 to TRBJ1-2, with D possibly being TRBD1 (6 bases). The CDR3 runs to 13 residues. Between the trimmed V and J ends, which lost 7 bases and 3 bases, there was a span of 15 bases. The germline V gene has CDR1 SQVTM and CDR2 ANQGSEA. This CDR3 reads CSGISGGDYGYTF. As DNA, the CDR3 is TGCAGCGGAATTTCGGGGGGCGACTATGGCTACACCTTC.

The chain has TRBV27 and TRBJ2-7, with 10 bases matching TRBD1. There are 15 residues in the CDR3. V lost 3 bases and J lost 3; bases outside the gene matches: 5. Germline V CDR1 and CDR2: MNHEY, SMNVEV (reference sequence). CDR3: CASSFLGQGSYEQYF. In nucleotides, the CDR3 is TGTGCCAGCAGTTTTTTGGGACAGGGGAGCTACGAGCAGTACTTC.

This clone showed up just a few times. The CDR3 loop reads CASSSGTGFSYEQYF. The CDR3 region has the DNA TGTGCCAGCAGTTCGGGGACAGGCTTCTCCTACGAGCAGTACTTC. The rearrangement uses TRBV28 and TRBJ2-7; the match to TRBD1 covers 8 bases. The germline gives CDR1 MDHEN, CDR2 SYDVKM. CDR3 length: 15 amino acids. J lost 0 bases, V lost 4 bases, and 5 bases had no gene match.

The CDR3 here is CASSPPGVNTEAFF. CDR3 DNA: TGTGCCAGCTCCCCTCCGGGGGTGAACACTGAAGCTTTCTTT. This chain links TRBV27 with TRBJ1-1; D possibly corresponds to TRBD1 (5 bases). Germline CDR1 MNHEY, CDR2 SMNVEV (reference sequence). This CDR3 contains 14 residues. V shed 8 bases and J shed 0 bases, with 13 bases lying between them.

Turning to this clone: Compared with germline, one end of the junction differs, possibly owing to a read error. The chain is built from TRBV15 and TRBJ2-5; tentative D call: TRBD2 (5 bases). Germline CDR1 LNHNV, CDR2 YYDKDF (reference sequence). This CDR3 region has 14 residues. The DNA of the CDR3 is TGTGCCACCACAAGGAGGCCCATCTCCACGGTCAGAAACTTC. Translated: CATTRRPISTVRNF.

This clone was recorded a few times. This chain's CDR3 is CASSYRTANTGELFF. CDR3 DNA sequence: TGTGCCAGCAGTTACCGAACAGCGAACACCGGGGAGCTGTTTTTT. The gene calls are TRBV6-5 and TRBJ2-2, with D hard to call. Germline CDR1 is MNHEY and CDR2 is SVGAGI. The CDR3 extends over 15 amino acids. V was trimmed by 2 bases and J by 0 bases, leaving 7 bases between them.

This clone was observed a single time. The rearrangement uses TRBV30 and TRBJ2-5; 7 nucleotides align to TRBD2. CDR3 length equals 11 residues. V lost 4 bases to trimming and J lost 7 bases; unmatched junction nucleotides: 3. Per germline, CDR1 GTSNPN and CDR2 SVGIG (reference sequence). The CDR3 is CAWTPGGTQYF. The CDR3 nucleotides are TGTGCCTGGACCCCGGGAGGGACCCAGTACTTC.

This clone has at least ten counts. V is TRBV9 and J is TRBJ1-3; D perhaps matches TRBD1 (6 bases). The CDR3 loop spans 16 amino acids. V was trimmed by 1 base and J by 3 bases, leaving 14 bases between them. The germline V gene has CDR1 SGDLS and CDR2 YYNGEE. The CDR3 bases are TGTGCCAGCAGCGTACTACCGGGGGCTGATGGAAACACCATATATTTT. Amino acid sequence: CASSVLPGADGNTIYF.

The chain recombines TRBV30 with TRBJ2-1, with 10 nucleotides matching TRBD2. With V trimmed by 0 bases and J by 12 bases, 11 bases remained unmatched. CDR3 length: 15 amino acids. Germline lookup yields CDR1 GTSNPN and CDR2 SVGIG (reference sequence). The DNA of the CDR3 is TGTGCCTGGAGTGTGCTGTTGCTAGCGGGGGACGGGCAGTTCTTC. This sequence encodes CAWSVLLLAGDGQFF. Full variable domain (remainder filled in from reference TRBV30 and TRBJ2-1): SQTIHQWPATLVQPVGSPLSLECTVEGTSNPNLYWYRQAAGRGLQLLFYSVGIGQISSEVPQNLSASRPQDRQFILSSKKLLLSDSGFYLCAWSVLLLAGDGQFFGPGTRLTVL.

Here the CDR3 reads CASSWNLDRGIAREQYF. CDR3 DNA sequence: TGCGCCAGCAGCTGGAACCTGGACAGGGGTATAGCTCGGGAGCAGTACTTC. The rearrangement uses TRBV5-1 and TRBJ2-7; 9 bases are shared with TRBD1. The CDR3 spans 17 residues. The germline V gene encodes CDR1 SGHRS and CDR2 YFSETQ. V dropped 3 bases and J dropped 7; count of bases not matched to a gene: 17.

This clone was counted between two and nine times. V and J are TRBV29-1 and TRBJ2-5, with no clear D. CDR1 is SQVTM, CDR2 ANQGSEA, per germline. Trimming removed 4 bases from V and 4 bases from J, with 13 bases in between. The CDR3 totals 13 residues. The CDR3 DNA sequence: TGCAGCGTTGTTGGACGGTTTCGAGAGACCCAGTACTTC. Amino acids: CSVVGRFRETQYF.

CDR3 loop: CASSPGQATIYNEQFF. CDR3 DNA sequence: TGTGCCAGCTCCCCCGGACAGGCAACCATCTACAATGAGCAGTTCTTC. V usage is TRBV18 and J usage is TRBJ2-1, with 7 positions matching TRBD1. The germline CDR1 and CDR2 sequences are KGHSH and LQKENI. V trimming: 6 bases; J trimming: 3 bases; junction bases outside the gene matches: 11. The length of the CDR3 is 16 residues.

J is TRBJ2-3 and V is TRBV6-5; D is unresolved. The V gene lost 4 bases and the J gene lost 5 bases, with 13 bases spanning the gap. The CDR3 totals 14 residues. Germline CDR1 and CDR2: MNHEY and SVGAGI. The CDR3 region has the DNA TGTGCCAGCAGTTTTGGGCTCCGTGGAGATACGCAGTATTTT. Residues: CASSFGLRGDTQYF.

Turning to this clone: Other DNA variants within this sample encode the same CDR3. The rearrangement links TRBV30 to TRBJ1-2; 9 nucleotides line up with TRBD1. The V segment lost 3 bases and the J segment 7 bases; nucleotides outside the gene matches: 3. The CDR3 has 12 amino acids. The germline CDR1 and CDR2 sequences are GTSNPN and SVGIG (reference sequence). CDR3 protein: CAWRGQGGGYTF. CDR3 sequence (DNA): TGTGCCTGGAGGGGACAGGGAGGTGGCTACACCTTC.

The chain employs TRBV7-8 and TRBJ1-2, with D maybe TRBD1 (6 bases). The CDR3 consists of 14 residues. Per the germline V gene, CDR1 is SGHVS and CDR2 is FQNEAQ. Trimming shortened V by 0 bases and J by 3 bases, and 8 bases separated the two germline ends. The CDR3, as DNA: TGTGCCAGCAGCTTAGCATACAGGGACTATGGCTACACCTTC. It codes for CASSLAYRDYGYTF.

This clone was detected a few times. The germline gene is not matched at one end of the junction; a read error may be the cause. The rearrangement joins TRBV7-2 to TRBJ2-5; D possibly corresponds to TRBD2 (5 bases). The CDR3 covers 13 residues. CDR1 and CDR2 (germline): SGHTA, FQGNSA. The CDR3 loop is CASSLYTGSYWDF. CDR3 DNA sequence: TGTGCCAGCAGCTTATATACGGGGTCTTACTGGGACTTC.

The chain joins TRBV27 to TRBJ2-7, with D possibly TRBD1 on 6 matching bases. The CDR3 covers 14 residues. Germline assignment: CDR1 MNHEY and CDR2 SMNVEV (reference sequence). Deletions cut 2 bases from V and 3 bases from J, with 11 bases between. The CDR3 loop is CASSLKPRGYEQYF. The CDR3 DNA reads TGTGCCAGCAGTTTAAAGCCCAGGGGCTACGAGCAGTACTTC.

A few counts support this clone. The chain couples TRBV29-1 to TRBJ2-6; D tentatively reads TRBD1 or TRBD2 (5 bases each). With 4 bases removed from V and 0 bases from J, the gap between germline ends came to 16 bases. CDR1 and CDR2 (germline): SQVTM, ANQGSEA. The CDR3 is 17 amino acids. CDR3 nucleotides: TGCAGCGTTGTGGGGGAGCAGTCACACTCTGGGGCCAACGTCCTGACTTTC. Its translation: CSVVGEQSHSGANVLTF.

The sample holds one count of this clone. The rearrangement joins TRBV4-1 to TRBJ2-7; a weak D match, TRBD1 (6 bases). The V gene lost 4 bases and the J gene lost 7 bases, with 23 bases spanning the gap. The CDR3 length is 16 residues. From germline, CDR1 is MGHRA and CDR2 YSYEKL. CDR3 coding DNA: TGCGCCAGCAGCCGCGAGGGGGTGGCAGGGACGAGGGAGCAGTACTTC. Translated: CASSREGVAGTREQYF.

Comments on this clone: Other nucleotide sequences in the sample specify the same CDR3. The chain has TRBV18 and TRBJ2-5; no firm D call. Germline V CDR1 and CDR2: KGHSH, LQKENI. The CDR3 has 11 residues. Trimming left V 3 bases short and J 3 bases short, with 2 bases between. The CDR3 DNA sequence: TGTGCCAGCTCACCCAAAGAGACCCAGTACTTC. As protein: CASSPKETQYF. Together with reference TRBV18 and TRBJ2-5, the CDR3 gives the full variable domain: NAGVMQNPRHLVRRRGQEARLRCSPMKGHSHVYWYRQLPEEGLKFMVYLQKENIIDESGMPKERFSAEFPKEGPSILRIQQVVRGDSAAYFCASSPKETQYFGPGTRLLVL.

The gene calls are TRBV6-1 and TRBJ2-5; tentatively, D is TRBD1 (5 bases). Judging by the DNA end, TRBJ2-7 fits better; the J call may be wrong. This CDR3 has 15 residues. Germline V lookup: CDR1 MNHNS, CDR2 SASEGT. CDR3 in amino acids: CASSDGQGGLYEQYF. The CDR3 DNA is TGTGCCAGCAGCGACGGCCAGGGCGGTCTCTACGAGCAGTACTTC.

The V gene is TRBV7-9, the J gene TRBJ2-1; D gene ambiguous. From germline, CDR1 is SEHNR and CDR2 FQNEAQ (reference sequence). The CDR3 is made up of 13 amino acids. With 1 base removed from V and 14 bases from J, the gap between germline ends came to 15 bases. CDR3 nucleotide sequence: TGTGCCAGCAGCTTAGGGGTACTCCGTAACGAGTTCTTC. Protein: CASSLGVLRNEFF.

This chain uses TRBV30 with TRBJ2-2; D might be TRBD2 (5 bases). CDR1 and CDR2 from the germline V gene are GTSNPN and SVGIG (reference sequence). Trimming pared 6 bases from V and 8 bases from J, leaving 19 bases between. This CDR3 is built from 14 residues. The CDR3 reads CACAGGPRSGELFF. CDR3 coding DNA: TGTGCCTGTGCTGGAGGACCGCGAAGTGGGGAGCTGTTTTTT. The variable domain in full, completed from reference TRBV30 and TRBJ2-2, reads SQTIHQWPATLVQPVGSPLSLECTVEGTSNPNLYWYRQAAGRGLQLLFYSVGIGQISSEVPQNLSASRPQDRQFILSSKKLLLSDSGFYLCACAGGPRSGELFFGEGSRLTVL.